This T cell receptor beta chain stems from a study of T cell changes during pregnancy in multiple sclerosis. This clone was detected only once. Sequencing was performed with immunoSEQ multiplex PCR; in TCRdb, only in-frame clones are kept and a portion is missing. The sample holds tens of thousands of clones, about nine tenths seen once. The TCR comes from a female donor with multiple sclerosis, enrolled in a pregnancy study. The sample consisted of CD4+ T cells from peripheral blood mononuclear cells, taken in the third trimester of pregnancy.

The CDR3 loop reads CASSLLPLRQYF. The CDR3 coding sequence is TGTGCCAGCAGCTTATTACCCCTGAGGCAGTATTTT. The rearrangement joins TRBV7-2 to TRBJ2-3; D call uncertain. Per germline, CDR1 SGHTA and CDR2 FQGNSA. The CDR3 consists of 12 residues. V lost 2 bases to trimming and J lost 11 bases, with 11 bases between them.